This TCR beta chain was identified during a study of cytomegalovirus exposure and HLA in healthy donors. Notes on this clone: Its antigen is not identified.

Study-level findings and limits: Productive rates of about 87% or about 30% were seen for most TCR beta V segments in an earlier analysis. There were a few CMV-associated chains whose specificity for CMV antigens was confirmed in vitro. Analysis performed later showed TCR beta chains linked to HLA being more clonally expanded than equally common others. An analysis that was carried out later associated 16,951 TCR beta sequences with HLA alleles at 0.05 false discovery rate.

The V and J ends lost 7 bases and 6 bases respectively, with 13 bases between them. The CDR3 has 13 residues. From germline, CDR1 is SQVTM and CDR2 ANQGSEA. Primers: 60 Vbeta forward and 13 Jbeta reverse. The assay was immunoSEQ multiplex PCR, and TCRdb's table has in-frame clones only and misses some. The sample consists of approximately 180,000 clones, over 9.5% of them appearing once. The rearrangement links TRBV29-1 to TRBJ1-6; perhaps TRBD1 as D (6 bases). Sequenced input: PBMCs. The clonotype comes from a man aged 45 to 65 in good health and CMV-seropositive. The CDR3 nucleotides read TGCAGCGCTCGGGACACCACTAATTCACCCCTCCACTTT. It specifies CSARDTTNSPLHF.